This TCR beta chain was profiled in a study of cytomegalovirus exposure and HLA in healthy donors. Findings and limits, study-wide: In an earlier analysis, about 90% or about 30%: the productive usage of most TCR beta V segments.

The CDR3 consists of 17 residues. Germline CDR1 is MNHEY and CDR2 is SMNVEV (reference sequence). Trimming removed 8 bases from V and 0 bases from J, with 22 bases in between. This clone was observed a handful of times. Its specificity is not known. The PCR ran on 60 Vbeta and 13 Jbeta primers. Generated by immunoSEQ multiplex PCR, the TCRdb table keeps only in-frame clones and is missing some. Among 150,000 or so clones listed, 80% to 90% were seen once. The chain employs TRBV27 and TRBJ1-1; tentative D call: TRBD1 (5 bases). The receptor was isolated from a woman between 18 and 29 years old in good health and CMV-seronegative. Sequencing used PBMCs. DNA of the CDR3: TGTGCCAGCCGCGGGGCAGGGATTCTTCCCATGAACACTGAAGCTTTCTTT. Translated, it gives CASRGAGILPMNTEAFF.